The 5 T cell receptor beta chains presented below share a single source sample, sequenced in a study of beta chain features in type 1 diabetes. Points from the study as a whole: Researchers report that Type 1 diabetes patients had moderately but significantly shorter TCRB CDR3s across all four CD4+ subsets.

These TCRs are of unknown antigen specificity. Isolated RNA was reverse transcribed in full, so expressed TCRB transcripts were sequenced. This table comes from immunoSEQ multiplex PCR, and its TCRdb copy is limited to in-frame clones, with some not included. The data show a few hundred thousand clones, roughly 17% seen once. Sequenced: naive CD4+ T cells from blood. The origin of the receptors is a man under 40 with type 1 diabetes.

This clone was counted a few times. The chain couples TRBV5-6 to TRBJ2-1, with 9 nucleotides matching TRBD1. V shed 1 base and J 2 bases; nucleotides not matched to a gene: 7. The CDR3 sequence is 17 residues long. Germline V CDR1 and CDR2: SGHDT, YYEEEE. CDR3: CASSLRNRDRAYNEQFF. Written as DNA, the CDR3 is TGTGCCAGCAGCTTGCGCAACCGGGACAGGGCCTACAATGAGCAGTTCTTC.

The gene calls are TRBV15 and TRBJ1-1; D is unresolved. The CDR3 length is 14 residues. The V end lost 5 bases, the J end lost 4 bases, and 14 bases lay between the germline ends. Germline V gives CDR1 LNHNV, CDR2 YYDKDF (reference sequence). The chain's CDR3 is CATSFRTGSTEAFF. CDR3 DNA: TGTGCCACCAGCTTCCGTACGGGGAGCACTGAAGCTTTCTTT.

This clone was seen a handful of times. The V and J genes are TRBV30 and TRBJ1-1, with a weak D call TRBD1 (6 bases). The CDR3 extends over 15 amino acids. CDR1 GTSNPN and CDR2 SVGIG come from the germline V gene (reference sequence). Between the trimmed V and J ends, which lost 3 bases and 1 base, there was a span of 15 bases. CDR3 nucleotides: TGTGCCTGGAGCCCCCGAGGGGGGCCGAACACTGAAGCTTTCTTT. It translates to CAWSPRGGPNTEAFF.

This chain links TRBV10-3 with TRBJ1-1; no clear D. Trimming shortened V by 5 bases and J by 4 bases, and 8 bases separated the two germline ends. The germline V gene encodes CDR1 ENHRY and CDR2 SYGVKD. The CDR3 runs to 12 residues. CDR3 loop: CAISPTFTEAFF. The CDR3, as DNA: TGTGCCATCAGTCCGACGTTCACTGAAGCTTTCTTT.

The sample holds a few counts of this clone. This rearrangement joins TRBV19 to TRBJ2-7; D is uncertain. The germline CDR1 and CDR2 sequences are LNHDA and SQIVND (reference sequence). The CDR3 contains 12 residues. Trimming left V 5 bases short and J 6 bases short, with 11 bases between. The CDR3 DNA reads TGTGCCAGTAGTTCGCCGTATAGCGAGCAGTACTTC. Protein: CASSSPYSEQYF. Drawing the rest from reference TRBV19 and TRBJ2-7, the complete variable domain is DGGITQSPKYLFRKEGQNVTLSCEQNLNHDAMYWYRQDPGQGLRLIYYSQIVNDFQKGDIAEGYSVSREKKESFPLTVTSAQKNPTAFYLCASSSPYSEQYFGPGTRLTVT.